This T cell receptor (beta chain) was sequenced during a study of T cells in localized non-small cell lung cancer. The V gene lost 5 bases and the J gene lost 5 bases, with 15 bases spanning the gap. CDR3 length: 14 amino acids. Germline assignment: CDR1 SGHAT and CDR2 FQNNGV. In this sample, this clone turned up once. The repertoire was sequenced with immunoSEQ multiplex PCR; TCRdb's copy has only in-frame clones and lacks some. There are fewer than 95,000 clones in the sample; just over 90% occur only once, and 4.1% lies in the top ten. The sequences come from PBMCs, collected before any cancer treatment. The receptor was derived from a woman between 35 and 70 years old with stage II squamous cell lung carcinoma. The genes are TRBV11-2 and TRBJ2-5; a weak D match, TRBD1 (6 bases). The CDR3 coding sequence is TGTGCCAGCAGCGAGGGACACGGCTGGGAGACCCAGTACTTC. Protein product: CASSEGHGWETQYF.